This T cell receptor beta chain was retrieved from a study of T cells in localized non-small cell lung cancer. In its sample, this clone was seen once. Its antigen is unidentified. Trimming took 2 bases from V and 2 from J, leaving 3 bases between them. The CDR3 covers 13 residues. Germline V gene lookup returns CDR1 KGHSH and CDR2 LQKENI. Clones were read by immunoSEQ multiplex PCR, and TCRdb kept only the in-frame ones, dropping some. The table includes some 9,600 clones, around 90% detected once. Study-wide findings and caveats: It was uninvolved adjacent lung that showed the highest T cell clonality, exceeding tumor. A single tumor region was sequenced, leaving heterogeneity possible.

This rearrangement joins TRBV18 to TRBJ1-4; D uncertain. The specimen was peripheral blood, collected before any cancer treatment. The origin of this receptor is a male donor aged 60 or over with stage III squamous cell lung carcinoma. The CDR3: CASSPFTNEKLFF. Written as DNA, the CDR3 is TGTGCCAGCTCACCATTTACTAATGAAAAACTGTTTTTT.